Sequencing of this T cell receptor beta chain was carried out in a study of PD-L1 blockade in urothelial cancer. Whole-study context: At 3 weeks (second dose) and 6 weeks after starting treatment, blood was analyzed.

The diagnosis in patients was locally advanced or metastatic urothelial carcinoma. The CDR3 sequence is 15 residues long. Germline CDR1 reads SGDLS; CDR2 reads YYNGEE. V shed 5 bases, J shed 5 bases, and the junction held 6 bases outside the gene matches. TCRdb keeps only in-frame clones here, not all; method: immunoSEQ multiplex PCR. The sample has about 100,000 clones, 90% to 95% seen once. Sequences were derived from PBMCs, sampled around atezolizumab (anti-PD-L1) treatment. The sequence came from a woman of 80 years or more with urothelial cancer. This rearrangement joins TRBV9 to TRBJ2-2, with 10 bases matching TRBD2. The CDR3 is CASRGSGRETGELFF. CDR3 bases: TGTGCCAGCAGGGGCAGCGGGAGGGAAACCGGGGAGCTGTTTTTT.